The T cell receptor (beta chain) described here comes from a study of control samples from healthy donors and cancer patients. Germline V gene lookup returns CDR1 SGHTA and CDR2 FQGNSA. Germline trimming cut 0 bases from V and 6 bases from J; bases unmatched to any gene: 3. CDR3 size: 14 residues. Sequencing was performed with immunoSEQ multiplex PCR; in TCRdb, only in-frame clones are kept and a portion is missing. Here the sample spans around 67,000 clones, around nine tenths being singletons. Sequenced material: PBMCs. The receptor was derived from a man aged 60 to 75 with colorectal cancer. This chain uses TRBV7-2 with TRBJ1-1, with 8 bases identical to TRBD1. The CDR3 nucleotides are TGTGCCAGCAGCTTAGCGACAGGGGCCCCTGAAGCTTTCTTT. It translates to CASSLATGAPEAFF.